This T cell receptor (beta chain) derives from a study of cytomegalovirus exposure and HLA in healthy donors. Trimming stripped 2 bases from V and 1 base from J, with 10 bases between. The CDR3 spans 15 residues. CDR1 SGHVS and CDR2 FQNEAQ come from the germline V gene. PCR primers comprised 60 Vbeta and 13 Jbeta primers. TCRdb's table, derived via immunoSEQ multiplex PCR, lists solely in-frame clones and lacks some. The sample has about 200,000 clones; 82% are singletons. This TCR derives from a woman aged 50 to 65 in good health and CMV-seropositive. V gene TRBV7-8 combines with J gene TRBJ2-3; possibly TRBD2 for D (5 bases). The material sequenced was PBMCs. The chain's CDR3 is CASSLRGRGTDTQYF. As DNA, the CDR3 is TGTGCCAGCAGCTTACGGGGAAGGGGCACAGATACGCAGTATTTT.